This TCR beta chain came from a study of memory CD8 T cells in hepatitis C reinfection (dated by TCRdb to the late 2010s). For context, the study as a whole: Among the donors, a few cleared two back-to-back HCV infections on their own, whereas two got rid of a primary infection but ended up chronically infected after reinfection. An HCV reinfection was defined as a positive HCV RNA test that came after two negative tests taken at least 60 days apart. Peak reinfection samples were obtained 3 to 8 weeks after detection of reinfection. Across an HCV reinfection episode in a handful of donors, the study followed the TCR beta repertoire of virus-specific CD8 T cells over time. Roughly five reinfection cases with stored pre-reinfection samples were identified between the late 2000s and the early 2010s. In the reinfection study, participants who had previously resolved an HCV infection were followed up every 3 months. Previously published longitudinal data on tetramer+ CD8 T cell frequency were used to select the peak reinfection time point. Broader findings and caveats from the paper: With only a handful of donors, the study could not reach definitive conclusions about public clonotypes linked to secondary clearance.

Sample time point, as interpreted from the label and publication: peak reinfection, 3 to 8 weeks after reinfection detection. The sorted cells were sequenced directly ex vivo, without any in vitro expansion ahead of TCR sequencing. The donors were people who inject drugs and were enrolled in the Montreal Acute Hepatitis C Cohort Study (HEPCO) in Canada. Total naive CD8 T cells, sorted as viable CD3+ CD8+ CD45RO-, came from a couple of donors at all three reinfection time points as controls. Before sorting, cryopreserved peripheral blood mononuclear cells were thawed and used as the source for purifying CD8 T cells. Negative selection with the MACS CD8+ T cell Isolation Kit was used to enrich CD8 T cells. A BD FACSAria II sorter with FACSDiva software was used for cell sorting, and FlowJo was used for data analysis. Worth noting for this clone: What this receptor recognizes is not known. Base qualities are not provided; no much larger clone lies one nucleotide away.

V is trimmed back by 4 bases and J by 0 bases, and the junction contains 6 bases that no gene match accounts for. Reading from cysteine to phenylalanine, the CDR3 counts 17 amino acids. Only the CDR3 region is kept as DNA, spanning 51 bases read in frame from base 1. Sequences SNHLY (CDR1) and FYNNEI (CDR2) are obtained from the germline V gene. Library construction relied on the immunoSEQ multiplex PCR assay. Genomic DNA was extracted from the sorted cells, and Adaptive Biotechnologies' automated high-throughput method was used to sequence the TCR beta V, D and J regions. A two-step, bias-controlled multiplex PCR was used to amplify CDR3 regions. Amplified TCR beta libraries were sequenced on an Illumina instrument. The published analysis was carried out like this. Demultiplexed reads were processed to lower amplification and sequencing bias, and the IMGT database was used to assign CDR3 sequences to gene families. Repertoire data were analyzed with ImmunoSEQ software version 2.0. Out-of-frame sequences and sequences containing stop codons in the CDR3 were removed from the clonotype lists. Any clonotype with a frequency under 0.01% was left out, since that frequency corresponded to less than one cell. To get richness, observed richness was divided by input cell number, while evenness came from dividing Shannon entropy by log observed richness. To measure repertoire diversity and how similar the repertoire was between time points, Simpson diversity and Morisita-Horn overlap indices were applied. Clonotypes were sorted into dominant (>1%), sub-dominant (0.5-0.99%), low abundance (0.1-0.49%) or lowest abundance (<0.1%) groups. A germline index was derived by subtracting total nucleotide additions from total CDR3 length and dividing the result by total CDR3 length. The source is immuneACCESS, and TCRdb retained only in-frame sequences with V and J called. Part of the clones is not carried over; for the studies checked, unresolved V genes explain less than half of this, and the remainder is unexplained. The DNA gave D and trimming, while V, J and clone size come from that table. The sample table shows tens of thousands of clones, and 88% are seen once. Clones ranked in the top ten supply more than 0.95% of the sample.

Sequencing was carried out using naive CD8+ T cells sorted from blood. The cell subset or site label for this specimen denotes: total naive CD8+CD45RO- T cells. The rearranged chain carries TRBV2 and TRBJ2-4; 10 junctional bases match TRBD2. The TCR sequence derives from a man aged 18-30 years with hepatitis C virus infection. The CDR3 reads CASSGPSGGLAKNIQYF. The DNA is TGTGCCAGCAGTGGCCCTAGCGGGGGACTAGCCAAAAACATTCAGTACTTC.